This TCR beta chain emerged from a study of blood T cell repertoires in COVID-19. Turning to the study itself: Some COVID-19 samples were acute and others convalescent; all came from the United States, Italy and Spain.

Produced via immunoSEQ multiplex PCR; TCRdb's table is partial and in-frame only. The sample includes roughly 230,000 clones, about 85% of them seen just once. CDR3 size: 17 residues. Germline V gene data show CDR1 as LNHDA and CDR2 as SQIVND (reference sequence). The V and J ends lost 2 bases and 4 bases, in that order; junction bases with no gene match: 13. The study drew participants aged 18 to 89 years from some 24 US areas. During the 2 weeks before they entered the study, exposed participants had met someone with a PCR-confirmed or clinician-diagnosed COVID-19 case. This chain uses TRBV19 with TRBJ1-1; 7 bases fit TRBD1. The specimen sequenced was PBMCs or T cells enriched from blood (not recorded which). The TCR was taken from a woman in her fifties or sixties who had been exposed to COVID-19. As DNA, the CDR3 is TGTGCCAGTAGTATACCCACCCCGACAGGGCGAGGCACTGAAGCTTTCTTT. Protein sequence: CASSIPTPTGRGTEAFF.